What follows is one T cell receptor (beta chain) and its context. Sequenced by immunoSEQ multiplex PCR; TCRdb stores in-frame clones only, minus some. Of roughly 250,000 clones listed, around nine tenths are singletons. Participants were aged roughly 18 to 90 years from 20 to 30 US areas. Two negative PCRs, clearance, or symptom resolution had been documented for recovered Cohort 3 donors. The trim removed 3 bases at V and 3 bases at J, leaving 5 bases unmatched. CDR1 is SGHRS, CDR2 YFSETQ, per germline. There are 14 residues in the CDR3. This entry is derived from a study of blood T cell repertoires in COVID-19. The overall study: COVID-19 samples from acute and convalescent phases originated in the United States, Italy and Spain.

The TCR comes from a woman between 50 and 59 years old who had recovered from COVID-19. The chain is built from TRBV5-1 and TRBJ2-7; 8 bases match TRBD1. Sample: PBMCs or T cells enriched from blood (not recorded which). CDR3: CASSSGTGHYEQYF. For the CDR3, the DNA is TGCGCCAGCAGCTCCGGGACAGGACACTACGAGCAGTACTTC.